This T cell receptor beta chain emerged from a study of T cells in Graves' hyperthyroidism and ophthalmopathy. The study, taken as a whole, reports: The model anticipated ophthalmopathy a median approximately 6.5 months pre-onset. Appearing also in blood were most of the thyroid clonotypes expanded above 0.001. Separating ophthalmopathy from stable hyperthyroidism was achieved by a 13 V-J model.

Germline V gene sequence: CDR1 SGHRS, CDR2 YFSETQ. Trimming shortened V by 1 base and J by 8 bases, and 9 bases separated the two germline ends. The CDR3 runs 13 residues. Diagnostic assessment was based on clinical symptoms, serum thyroxine and TRAb, thyroid ultrasound and orbital computed tomography. RNA transcripts served as the template for amplifying TCR beta CDR3 regions. A first-round RT-PCR of the TCR CDR3 used the HTBI primer set. One entry per CDR3 protein, called by TCRdb with MiXCR from the multiplex PCR reads. The repertoire includes hundreds of thousands of distinct CDR3 sequences, just under 45% of them detected once, and about 7.7% sits in the top ten. As concerns this clonotype: Its target is unknown.

The source is an adult man with Graves' disease, either hyperthyroidism or ophthalmopathy (not recorded which). Sequenced: peripheral blood or thyroid tissue (not recorded which). The V and J genes are TRBV5-1 and TRBJ2-2; the D is unclear. Here the CDR3 DNA reads TGCGCCAGCAGCTTGCTGGGCTCTGGGGAGCTGTTTTTT. Its translation: CASSLLGSGELFF.